Below are 13 T cell receptor beta chains sequenced from a single sample in a study of blood T cell repertoires in COVID-19. Profiling relied on immunoSEQ multiplex PCR, and the TCRdb table lists in-frame clones only, not all of them. Among approximately 430,000 clones, around 86% were seen once, and the ten largest hold approximately 1.5%. Source material: peripheral blood. Every receptor here comes from a woman in her twenties or thirties with active or convalescent COVID-19.

V is TRBV6-5 and J is TRBJ2-7, with 9 bases lining up with TRBD1. There are 15 residues in the CDR3. Germline V gives CDR1 MNHEY, CDR2 SVGAGI. Trimming at V came to 5 bases and at J to 4 bases, leaving 9 bases not matched to a gene. CDR3 DNA: TGTGCCAGCAGTAATCGGGACAGGGCGGGGTACGAGCAGTACTTC. This translates into CASSNRDRAGYEQYF.

The J gene is TRBJ1-5, the V gene TRBV4-1; D gene ambiguous. The V gene's germline CDR1 is MGHRA and CDR2 YSYEKL. The CDR3 is 16 amino acids. Trimming removed 0 bases from V and 0 bases from J, with 9 bases in between. The CDR3 sequence: CASSQDLPLSNQPQHF. The DNA of the CDR3 is TGCGCCAGCAGCCAAGATCTCCCCCTTAGCAATCAGCCCCAGCATTTT.

This clone was found a few times. J is TRBJ2-7 and V is TRBV2, with 7 bases that match TRBD1. Trimming removed 8 bases from V and 3 bases from J; junction bases left unmatched: 10. Germline CDR1 and CDR2: SNHLY and FYNNEI. The CDR3 runs 14 residues. The CDR3 is CASEAGTDNYEQYF. CDR3 nucleotides: TGTGCCAGCGAGGCCGGGACAGACAACTACGAGCAGTACTTC. Full variable domain (missing parts from reference TRBV2 and TRBJ2-7): EPEVTQTPSHQVTQMGQEVILRCVPISNHLYFYWYRQILGQKVEFLVSFYNNEISEKSEIFDDQFSVERPDGSNFTLKIRSTKLEDSAMYFCASEAGTDNYEQYFGPGTRLTVT.

This chain connects TRBV13 to TRBJ2-3, with D perhaps TRBD1 (6 bases). CDR3 length: 15 amino acids. V lost 0 bases and J lost 1, with 8 bases in between. Germline-derived CDR1 and CDR2 are PRHDT and FYEKMQ (reference sequence). CDR3 protein: CASSLGHRGTDTQYF. In DNA, the CDR3 is TGTGCCAGCAGCTTAGGGCACAGGGGCACAGATACGCAGTATTTT. Based on the CDR3 plus reference TRBV13 and TRBJ2-3, the full variable domain is AAGVIQSPRHLIKEKRETATLKCYPIPRHDTVYWYQQGPGQDPQFLISFYEKMQSDKGSIPDRFSAQQFSDYHSELNMSSLELGDSALYFCASSLGHRGTDTQYFGPGTRLTVL.

This clone was counted once. V and J are TRBV20-1 and TRBJ1-2, with D hard to call. Germline CDR1 reads DFQATT; CDR2 reads SNEGSKA (reference sequence). The CDR3 has 11 amino acids. Trimming took off 0 bases at V and 7 bases at J, with 6 bases between the two ends. This CDR3 is CSARETPGYTF. The CDR3 nucleotides read TGCAGTGCTAGAGAGACACCTGGCTACACCTTC.

The V gene is TRBV18, the J gene TRBJ2-7; 8 bases agree with TRBD2. Germline loops: CDR1 KGHSH, CDR2 LQKENI. This CDR3 spans 13 amino acids. The V and J ends lost 6 bases and 6 bases, in that order; junction bases with no gene match: 7. Here the CDR3 reads CASSSGLASEQYF. Written as DNA, the CDR3 is TGTGCCAGCTCTTCAGGACTAGCTAGCGAGCAGTACTTC.

This rearrangement joins TRBV6-5 to TRBJ2-7; 9 bases match TRBD1. V lost 5 bases, J lost 3 bases, and 5 bases stayed unmatched. This CDR3 contains 14 residues. Germline V gene sequence: CDR1 MNHEY, CDR2 SVGAGI. The CDR3 nucleotides are TGTGCCAGCAGTAAGACAGGGGGAATCTACGAGCAGTACTTC. It is translated as CASSKTGGIYEQYF.

The gene calls are TRBV3-1 (or the pseudogene TRBV3-2) and TRBJ1-2; 7 bases fit TRBD1. Per the germline V gene, CDR1 is LGHDT and CDR2 is YNNKEL (reference sequence). The CDR3 is 14 amino acids. J gave up 3 bases and V 3 bases, and 4 bases lay outside the gene matches. CDR3 DNA: TGTGCCAGCAGCCAGCGGACAGGAGACTATGGCTACACCTTC. It translates to CASSQRTGDYGYTF.

The genes are TRBV19 and TRBJ1-3, with 8 bases matching TRBD1. The J segment lost 0 bases and the V segment lost 7 bases, leaving 2 bases of the junction unmatched. This CDR3 has 14 amino acids. Germline values: CDR1 LNHDA, CDR2 SQIVND (reference sequence). The CDR3 bases are TGTGCCAGTACCGACAGGGGCTCTGGAAACACCATATATTTT. Translating it yields CASTDRGSGNTIYF.

The chain is built from TRBV3-1 (or the pseudogene TRBV3-2) and TRBJ2-3; 8 nucleotides match TRBD2. Germline CDR1 and CDR2: LGHDT and YNNKEL (reference sequence). The CDR3 is 16 amino acids. After removal of 5 bases from V and 2 bases from J, the junction contained 9 bases not matched to a gene. The CDR3, as DNA: TGTGCCAGCAGCAAGTCGGGACTAGACACCACAGATACGCAGTATTTT. The encoded protein is CASSKSGLDTTDTQYF.

The chain employs TRBV3-1 (or the pseudogene TRBV3-2) and TRBJ1-1; TRBD1 might be the D (6 bases). This CDR3 has 12 residues. V lost 4 bases to trimming and J lost 10 bases, with 13 bases between them. Germline CDR1 and CDR2: LGHDT and YNNKEL (reference sequence). The CDR3 reads CASSPDSNLAFF. Written as DNA, the CDR3 is TGTGCCAGCAGCCCGGACAGCAATCTAGCTTTCTTT.

The chain combines TRBV2 with TRBJ2-1; D might be TRBD1 (5 bases). In germline, CDR1 is SNHLY, CDR2 FYNNEI. Trimming pared 5 bases from V and 4 bases from J, leaving 18 bases between. The CDR3 is 16 amino acids. CDR3 DNA: TGTGCCAGCAGTCGCCCAGGACACGCACCATACAATGAGCAGTTCTTC. This translates into CASSRPGHAPYNEQFF.

The chain recombines TRBV21-1 with TRBJ2-6; TRBD2, the table's D call, was not compared with the DNA. TRBV21-1 represents a pseudogene. The CDR3 is 15 amino acids. The CDR3 here is CASIFPSSGANVLTF. CDR3 nucleotide sequence: TGTGCCAGCATCTTTCCTTCCTCTGGGGCCAACGTCCTGACTTTC.